This entry lists 10 T cell receptor beta chains sequenced from one sample in a study of blood T cells in healthy people across ages. The second PCR ran roughly 6 to 11 cycles with a sample-barcoded 5' primer and J-beta primers. MiXCR, run by TCRdb on the 5' RACE reads, gives a single entry per CDR3 protein. The table lists over 1,300,000 distinct CDR3 sequences, approximately 63% of them singletons. Sequencing was carried out using blood. These receptors were obtained from a man aged 18 to 30 in good health.

The J gene is TRBJ2-1, the V gene TRBV25-1; the D gene is possibly TRBD2 (6 bases). CDR3 length equals 13 residues. Deletions cut 3 bases from V and 5 bases from J, with 8 bases between. Per the germline V gene, CDR1 is MGHDK and CDR2 is SYGVNS. The CDR3 nucleotides are TGTGCCAGCAGTGAGGGGAGGAACAATGAGCAGTTCTTC. The encoded protein is CASSEGRNNEQFF.

This clonotype appeared a few times. The chain uses TRBV20-1 and TRBJ2-1; the D call may be TRBD1 or TRBD2 (5 bases each). The CDR3 sequence is 15 residues long. The germline V and J ends were trimmed by 4 bases and 0 bases, with 13 bases remaining between them. Germline lookup yields CDR1 DFQATT and CDR2 SNEGSKA (reference sequence). CDR3 bases: TGCAGTGCTACCGTGGGGGAAAGCTCCTACAATGAGCAGTTCTTC. Translated: CSATVGESSYNEQFF.

The chain couples TRBV7-9 to TRBJ2-4; 8 bases line up with TRBD1. Germline CDR1 is SEHNR and CDR2 is FQNEAQ (reference sequence). Trimming at V came to 5 bases and at J to 13 bases, leaving 19 bases not matched to a gene. CDR3 length equals 16 residues. The CDR3 is CASSPRTGRHQDTQYF. The DNA for the CDR3 is TGTGCCAGCAGCCCACGGACAGGGAGACACCAAGATACCCAGTACTTC.

In its sample, this clonotype was seen a few times. The V gene is TRBV12-3 or TRBV12-4, the J gene TRBJ2-3, with D uncertain. Trimming shortened V by 3 bases and J by 5 bases, and 6 bases separated the two germline ends. The CDR3 contains 12 residues. The CDR3 DNA is TGTGCCAGCAGTTTCAAGGTAGATACGCAGTATTTT. It encodes CASSFKVDTQYF.

The chain carries TRBV20-1 and TRBJ2-7, with TRBD2 matching over 7 bases. J was trimmed by 10 bases and V by 3 bases; bases with no gene match: 9. This CDR3 has 12 amino acids. Per germline, CDR1 DFQATT and CDR2 SNEGSKA (reference sequence). The CDR3 spells CSASLWGGHQYF. The CDR3, as DNA: TGCAGTGCTAGCCTTTGGGGAGGGCATCAGTACTTC.

A note on this clonotype: Germline is not matched at one junction end, which may reflect a read error. This chain links TRBV6-5 with TRBJ1-1; D is ambiguous. Germline V gives CDR1 MNHEY, CDR2 SVGAGI. The CDR3 spans 13 residues. Here the CDR3 reads CANSWSTNTEAFF. The CDR3 DNA sequence: TGTGCCAACAGTTGGTCGACCAACACTGAAGCTTTCTTT.

This clonotype was seen only a few times. The rearrangement joins TRBV5-1 to TRBJ2-7; D is perhaps TRBD1 (5 bases). V shed 0 bases and J shed 3 bases, with 10 bases lying between them. The CDR3 contains 14 residues. CDR1 and CDR2 from the germline V gene are SGHRS and YFSETQ. The CDR3 DNA is TGCGCCAGCAGCTTGGGGCCAGGGATCTACGAGCAGTACTTC. Protein product: CASSLGPGIYEQYF.

The chain couples TRBV4-2 to TRBJ2-5; D is uncertain. Germline CDR1 is LGHNA and CDR2 is YNFKEQ. Trimming cost V 5 bases and J 9 bases, with 13 bases left between them. This CDR3 comprises 12 residues. The CDR3 region is CASSFSVMPQYF. DNA for the CDR3: TGTGCCAGCAGCTTCTCCGTAATGCCCCAGTACTTC.

This clonotype was seen ten or more times. The CDR3: CASSDSIDSGANVLTF. The CDR3 nucleotides are TGTGCCAGCAGTGACTCGATAGACTCTGGGGCCAACGTCCTGACTTTC. The rearrangement joins TRBV6-4 to TRBJ2-6; D is unresolved. CDR1 is MRHNA, CDR2 SNTAGT, per germline. The V gene lost 0 bases and the J gene lost 0 bases, with 6 bases spanning the gap. The CDR3 sequence is 16 residues long.

The J gene is TRBJ1-1, the V gene TRBV25-1; D may be TRBD1 (5 bases). This CDR3 comprises 14 residues. Germline CDR1 reads MGHDK; CDR2 reads SYGVNS. Trimming shortened V by 3 bases and J by 2 bases, and 10 bases separated the two germline ends. CDR3 in DNA: TGTGCCAGCAGTGACGGGCAGGGTAACACTGAAGCTTTCTTT. Translated, it gives CASSDGQGNTEAFF.